The source of this TCR beta chain is a study of T-cell memory formation after mild COVID-19 (dated by TCRdb to the early 2020s). For the study in its entirety: TCR sequence clusters from the two donors were largely donor specific. T-cell clones expanding and contracting after mild COVID-19 in a couple of donors were tracked by longitudinal TCRalpha and TCRbeta repertoire sequencing. The cohort comprised two young, previously healthy adult volunteers, one female and one male.

PBMCs were isolated by Ficoll-Paque density gradient centrifugation. Clipping removes 5 bases from V and 7 bases from J, with 14 as the unmatched junction base count. The germline V gene (reference sequence) supplies CDR1 LNHDA and CDR2 SQIVND. The CDR3 numbers 16 residues from cysteine through phenylalanine. Just CDR3 DNA is preserved here, 48 bases in frame from base 1. A word on this clonotype: Its antigen specificity is not known. Base-call qualities are not available, and no considerably larger clone is one nucleotide away.

The paper's findings and limits, for the study overall: The detection of some responding clones in pre-infection memory suggests that pre-existing cross-reactive memory T cells joined the SARS-CoV-2 response. The study covered only a couple of mild cases, and larger cohorts including severe cases with pre-infection samples were considered necessary. Contracting CD4+ clones turned up mainly in the CM and EM memory subsets, whereas EMRA was where CD8+ clones were enriched. The second-wave clones that peaked on day 37 were not confirmed to be SARS-CoV-2 specific. From day 15 to 85, contracting clones showed balanced CD4/CD8 phenotypes, whereas a second wave of clones that expanded from day 15 to 37 leaned towards CD4+.

TCRdb names Illumina NovaSeq 6000 as the instrument used. Using 5'RACE with constant-segment primers, TCRalpha and TCRbeta cDNA libraries were constructed, with sample barcodes and unique molecular identifiers added in the process. Trizol reagent was used to extract RNA from every sample. Amplification of the libraries took two PCR steps, and the second step added a second sample barcode plus Illumina TruSeq adapters. Libraries were sequenced on an Illumina NovaSeq with 2 x 150 bp paired-end reads. The published analysis was carried out like this. Reads were demultiplexed and collapsed into UMI-guided consensus sequences with migec v1.2.7. With mixcr v2.1.11, UMI consensuses were aligned to TRA and TRB V and J templates and assembled into clonotypes. Expanded or contracted clonotypes were those called significant by both edgeR and NoisET, with noise models trained on biological replicates. For edgeR calls, a false discovery rate-adjusted p below 0.01 and a log2 fold-change threshold of 1 were applied. PCA with hierarchical clustering of max-normalized trajectories of the 1000 most abundant clonotypes was used as exploratory dynamics analysis. Separately sequenced CD4+ and CD8+ repertoires were used to assign a CD4 or CD8 phenotype to each responding clone. TCRdb reworked the public reads: Q25 trimming with fastp, MiXCR clone assembly, productive beta chains retained. Rows with a matching CDR3 protein are joined into one entry that keeps the most common DNA and genes. The V and J calls here are based on TCRdb, not the publication. This sample lists under 150,000 distinct CDR3 sequences; roughly 15% were detected once. The ten largest clones represent approximately 14% of the sample.

The chain is assembled from TRBV19 and TRBJ2-1, with TRBD2 matching 7 junction bases. The sequence derives from an adult woman who had mild COVID-19 (a few samples of this study predate the infection). The sample titles of this study are shuffled in the database, so cell type and time point are left out; the donor was told from shared clones. Sample: PBMCs or a T cell subset sorted from them (not recorded which). CDR3 protein: CASSLSLATDGNEQFF. In nucleotides, the sequence is TGTGCCAGTAGTCTCTCACTAGCGACTGACGGGAATGAGCAGTTCTTC.